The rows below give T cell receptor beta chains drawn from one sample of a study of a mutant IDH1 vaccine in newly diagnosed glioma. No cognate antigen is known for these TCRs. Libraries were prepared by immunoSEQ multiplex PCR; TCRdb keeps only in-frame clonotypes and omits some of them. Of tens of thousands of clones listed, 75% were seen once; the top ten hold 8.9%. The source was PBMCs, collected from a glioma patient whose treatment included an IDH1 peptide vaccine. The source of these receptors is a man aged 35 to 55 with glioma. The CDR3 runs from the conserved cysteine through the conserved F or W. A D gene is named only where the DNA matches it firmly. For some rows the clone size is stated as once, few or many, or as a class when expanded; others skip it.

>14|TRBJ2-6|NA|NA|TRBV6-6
TGTGCCAGCAGTTATCGGGCCGGGGCCAACGTCCTGACTTTC
CASSYRAGANVLTF
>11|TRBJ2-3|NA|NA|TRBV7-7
TGTGCCGCGACCGGCGCAGATACGCAGTATTTT
CAATGADTQYF
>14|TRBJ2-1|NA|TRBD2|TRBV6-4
TGTGCCAGCAGTGAAGGGCTAGCGGGAGATGAGCAGTTCTTC
CASSEGLAGDEQFF
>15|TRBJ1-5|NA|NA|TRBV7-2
TGTGCCAGCAGCCCCGCCCGGAGCGGGAATCAGCCCCAGCATTTT
CASSPARSGNQPQHF
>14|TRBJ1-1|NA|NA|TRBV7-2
TGTGCCAGCAGCTTGGGAGGGTTCGGCACTGAAGCTTTCTTT
CASSLGGFGTEAFF
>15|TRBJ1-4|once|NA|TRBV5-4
TGTGCCAGGCGGCGGGCGGCCGCAACTAATGAAAAACTGTTTTTT
CARRRAAATNEKLFF
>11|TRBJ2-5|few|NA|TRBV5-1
TGCGCCAGCAGCGGAGGACGGAAGGACGACTTC
CASSGGRKDDF
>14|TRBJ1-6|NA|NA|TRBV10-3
TGTGCCATCAGTGGGACGGAGGATAATTCACCCCTCCACTTT
CAISGTEDNSPLHF
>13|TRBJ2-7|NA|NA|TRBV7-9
TGTGCCAGCAGCTTAGCGGACCGCTACGAGCAGTACTTC
CASSLADRYEQYF
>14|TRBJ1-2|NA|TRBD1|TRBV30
TGTGCCTGGAGTGTCGGGACAGGGGTTCTCGGCTACACCTTC
CAWSVGTGVLGYTF
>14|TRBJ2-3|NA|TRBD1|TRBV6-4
TGTGCCAGCAGTGACTCCCAGGGGGCGCAAACGCAGTATTTT
CASSDSQGAQTQYF